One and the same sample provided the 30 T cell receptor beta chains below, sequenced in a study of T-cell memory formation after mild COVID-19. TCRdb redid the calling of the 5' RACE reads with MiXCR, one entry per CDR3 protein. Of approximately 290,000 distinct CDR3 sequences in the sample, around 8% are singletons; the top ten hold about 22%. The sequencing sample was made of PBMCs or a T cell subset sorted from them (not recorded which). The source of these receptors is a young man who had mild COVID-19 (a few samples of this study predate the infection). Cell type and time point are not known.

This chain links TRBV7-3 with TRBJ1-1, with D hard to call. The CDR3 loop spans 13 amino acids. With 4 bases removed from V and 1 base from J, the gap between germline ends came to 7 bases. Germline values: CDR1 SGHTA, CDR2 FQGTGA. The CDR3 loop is CASSSHKNTEAFF. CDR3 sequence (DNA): TGTGCCAGCAGCTCACATAAGAACACTGAAGCTTTCTTT.

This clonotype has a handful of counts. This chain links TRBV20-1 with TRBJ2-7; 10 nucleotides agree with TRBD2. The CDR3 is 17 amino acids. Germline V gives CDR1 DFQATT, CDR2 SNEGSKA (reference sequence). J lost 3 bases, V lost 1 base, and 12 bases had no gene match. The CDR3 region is CSARVVERASGGYEQYF. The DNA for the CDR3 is TGCAGTGCTAGAGTCGTAGAGAGGGCTAGCGGGGGCTACGAGCAGTACTTC.

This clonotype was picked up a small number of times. DNA of the CDR3: TGTGCCAGCAGCCTACAGGGACGGAGGACTGAAGCTTTCTTT. Translating gives CASSLQGRRTEAFF. The chain carries TRBV7-3 and TRBJ1-1, with a tentative D call TRBD1 (6 bases). CDR3 length: 14 amino acids. V was shortened by 5 bases and J by 5 bases, with 15 bases between the two germline ends. Germline CDR1 and CDR2: SGHTA and FQGTGA.

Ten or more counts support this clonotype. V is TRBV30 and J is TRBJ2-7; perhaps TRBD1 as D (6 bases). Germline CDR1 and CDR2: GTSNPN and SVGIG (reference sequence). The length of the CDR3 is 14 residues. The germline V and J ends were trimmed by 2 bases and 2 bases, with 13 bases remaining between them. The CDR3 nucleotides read TGTGCCTGGAGTCCCGACAGGCGCACCTACGAGCAGTACTTC. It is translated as CAWSPDRRTYEQYF.

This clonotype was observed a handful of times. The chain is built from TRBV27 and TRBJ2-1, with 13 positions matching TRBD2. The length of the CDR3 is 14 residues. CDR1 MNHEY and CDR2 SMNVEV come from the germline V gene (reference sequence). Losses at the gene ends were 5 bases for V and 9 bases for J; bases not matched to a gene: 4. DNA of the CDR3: TGTGCCAGCAGTAGACTAGCGGGGGGTAGTGAGCAGTTCTTC. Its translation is CASSRLAGGSEQFF.

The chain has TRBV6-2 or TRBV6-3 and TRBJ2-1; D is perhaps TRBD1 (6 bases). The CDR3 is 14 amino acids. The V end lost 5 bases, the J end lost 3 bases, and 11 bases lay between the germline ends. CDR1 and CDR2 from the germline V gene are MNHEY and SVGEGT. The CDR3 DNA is TGTGCCAGCAGTCCGGACAGCTTCTACAATGAGCAGTTCTTC. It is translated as CASSPDSFYNEQFF.

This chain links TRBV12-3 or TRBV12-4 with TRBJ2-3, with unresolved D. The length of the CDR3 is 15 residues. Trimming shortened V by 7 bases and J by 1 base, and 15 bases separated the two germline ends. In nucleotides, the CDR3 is TGTGCCAGCACCCTCTATGCCCACCGCACAGATACGCAGTATTTT. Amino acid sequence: CASTLYAHRTDTQYF.

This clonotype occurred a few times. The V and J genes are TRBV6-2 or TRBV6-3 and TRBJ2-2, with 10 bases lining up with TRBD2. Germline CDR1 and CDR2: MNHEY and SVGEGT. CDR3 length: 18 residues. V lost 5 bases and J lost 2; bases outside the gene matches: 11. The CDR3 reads CASSLPETSGDNTGELFF. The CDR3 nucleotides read TGTGCCAGCAGTCTGCCCGAAACTAGCGGGGACAACACCGGGGAGCTGTTTTTT.

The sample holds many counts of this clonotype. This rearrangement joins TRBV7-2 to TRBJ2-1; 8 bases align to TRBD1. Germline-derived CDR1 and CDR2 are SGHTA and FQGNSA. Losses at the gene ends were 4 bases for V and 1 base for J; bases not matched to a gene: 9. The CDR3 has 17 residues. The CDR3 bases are TGTGCCAGCAGCTCCGCAAGACAGGGGATGTCCTACAATGAGCAGTTCTTC. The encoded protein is CASSSARQGMSYNEQFF.

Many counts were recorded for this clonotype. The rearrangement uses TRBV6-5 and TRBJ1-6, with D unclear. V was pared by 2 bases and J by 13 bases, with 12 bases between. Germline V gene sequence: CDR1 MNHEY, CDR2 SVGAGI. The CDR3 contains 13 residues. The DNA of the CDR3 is TGTGCCAGCAGTTACCGCGGCCAGTGGCCCCTCCACTTT. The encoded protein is CASSYRGQWPLHF.

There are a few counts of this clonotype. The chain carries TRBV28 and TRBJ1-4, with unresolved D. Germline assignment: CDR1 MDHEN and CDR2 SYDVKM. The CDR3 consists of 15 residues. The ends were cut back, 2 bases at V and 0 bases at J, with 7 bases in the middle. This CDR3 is CASSLDPATNEKLFF. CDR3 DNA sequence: TGTGCCAGCAGTTTAGATCCAGCAACTAATGAAAAACTGTTTTTT.

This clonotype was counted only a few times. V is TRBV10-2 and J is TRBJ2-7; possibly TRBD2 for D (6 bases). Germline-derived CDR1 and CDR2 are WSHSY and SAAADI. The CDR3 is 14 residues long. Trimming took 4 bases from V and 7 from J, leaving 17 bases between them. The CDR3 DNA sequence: TGCGCCAGCAGTGGGGAGGCGGGTGTATGGGAGCAGTACGTC. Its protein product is CASSGEAGVWEQYV.

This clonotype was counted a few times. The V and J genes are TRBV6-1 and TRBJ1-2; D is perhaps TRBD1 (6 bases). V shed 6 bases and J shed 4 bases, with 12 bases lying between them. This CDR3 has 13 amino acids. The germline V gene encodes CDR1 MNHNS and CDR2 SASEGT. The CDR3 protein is CASSLPGVYGYTF. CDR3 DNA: TGTGCCAGCAGCCTACCAGGGGTCTATGGCTACACCTTC.

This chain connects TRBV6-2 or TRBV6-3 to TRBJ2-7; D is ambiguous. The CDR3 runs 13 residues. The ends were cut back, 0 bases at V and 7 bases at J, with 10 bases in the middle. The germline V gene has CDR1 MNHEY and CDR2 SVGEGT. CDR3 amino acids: CASSYSWLSEQYF. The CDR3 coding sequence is TGTGCCAGCAGTTACTCATGGCTGTCTGAGCAGTACTTC.

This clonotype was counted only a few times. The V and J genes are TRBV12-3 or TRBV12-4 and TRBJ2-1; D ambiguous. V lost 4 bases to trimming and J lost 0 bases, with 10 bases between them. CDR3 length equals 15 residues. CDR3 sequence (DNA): TGTGCCAGCAGTTCTGCGGTCCTCTCCTACAATGAGCAGTTCTTC. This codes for CASSSAVLSYNEQFF.

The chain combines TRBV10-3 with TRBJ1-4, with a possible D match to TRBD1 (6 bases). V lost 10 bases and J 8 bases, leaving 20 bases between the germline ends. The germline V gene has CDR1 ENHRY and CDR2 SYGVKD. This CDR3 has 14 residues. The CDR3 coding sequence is TGTGCCACAATGAAGCCGGGGGCAGGGGAAAAACTGTTTTTT. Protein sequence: CATMKPGAGEKLFF.

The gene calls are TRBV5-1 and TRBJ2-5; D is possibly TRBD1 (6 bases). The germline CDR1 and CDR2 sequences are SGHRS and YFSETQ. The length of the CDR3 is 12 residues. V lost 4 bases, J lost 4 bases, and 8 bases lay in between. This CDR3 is CASSRDIETQYF. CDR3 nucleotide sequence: TGCGCCAGCAGCCGGGACATAGAGACCCAGTACTTC.

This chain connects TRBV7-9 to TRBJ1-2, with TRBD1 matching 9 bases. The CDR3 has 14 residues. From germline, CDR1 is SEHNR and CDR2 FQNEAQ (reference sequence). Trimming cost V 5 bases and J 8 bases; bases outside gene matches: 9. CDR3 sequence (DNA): TGTGCCAGCAGCGTTCCGGGACAGGGCGTCGGCTACACCTTC. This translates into CASSVPGQGVGYTF. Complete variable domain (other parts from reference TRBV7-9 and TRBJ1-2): DTGVSQNPRHKITKRGQNVTFRCDPISEHNRLYWYRQTLGQGPEFLTYFQNEAQLEKSRLLSDRFSAERPKGSFSTLEIQRTEQGDSAMYLCASSVPGQGVGYTFGSGTRLTVV.

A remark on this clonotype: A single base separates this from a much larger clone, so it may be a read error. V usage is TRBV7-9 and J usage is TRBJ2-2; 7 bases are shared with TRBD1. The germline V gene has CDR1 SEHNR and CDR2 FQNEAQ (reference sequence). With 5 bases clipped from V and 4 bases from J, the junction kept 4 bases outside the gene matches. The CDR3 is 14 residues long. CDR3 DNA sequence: TGTGCCAGCAGCGGGGGACAGCTCACCGGGGAGCTGTTTTTT. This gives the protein CASSGGQLTGELFF.

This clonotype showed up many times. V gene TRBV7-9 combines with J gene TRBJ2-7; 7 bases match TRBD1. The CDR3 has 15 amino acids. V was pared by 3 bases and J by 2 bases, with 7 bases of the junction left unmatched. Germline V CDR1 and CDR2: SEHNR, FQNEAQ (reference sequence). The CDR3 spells CASSFSGTEPYEQYV. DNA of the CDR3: TGTGCCAGCAGCTTTTCCGGGACAGAGCCCTACGAGCAGTACGTC.

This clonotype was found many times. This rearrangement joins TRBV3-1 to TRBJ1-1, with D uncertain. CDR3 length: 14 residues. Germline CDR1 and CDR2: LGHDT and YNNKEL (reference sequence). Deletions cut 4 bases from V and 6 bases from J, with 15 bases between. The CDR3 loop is CASSPRVGGAEAFF. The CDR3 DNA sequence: TGTGCCAGCAGCCCGAGGGTCGGCGGCGCTGAAGCTTTCTTT.

The CDR3 spells CASSFETSPDTQYF. The CDR3, as DNA: TGCGCCAGCAGCTTCGAAACCTCCCCAGATACGCAGTATTTT. The chain joins TRBV5-1 to TRBJ2-3; D is uncertain. Trimming removed 2 bases from V and 4 bases from J, with 11 bases in between. Germline V gene data show CDR1 as SGHRS and CDR2 as YFSETQ. The CDR3 is made up of 14 amino acids. The complete variable domain, with remaining parts taken from reference TRBV5-1 and TRBJ2-3, reads KAGVTQTPRYLIKTRGQQVTLSCSPISGHRSVSWYQQTPGQGLQFLFEYFSETQRNKGNFPGRFSGRQFSNSRSEMNVSTLELGDSALYLCASSFETSPDTQYFGPGTRLTVL.

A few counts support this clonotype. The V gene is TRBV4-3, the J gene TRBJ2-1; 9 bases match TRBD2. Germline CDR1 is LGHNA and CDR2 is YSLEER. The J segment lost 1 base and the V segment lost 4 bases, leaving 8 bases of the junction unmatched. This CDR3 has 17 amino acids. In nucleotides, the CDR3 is TGCGCCAGCAGCCCCTTCCCGACTAGCGGTTCCTACAATGAGCAGTTCTTC. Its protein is CASSPFPTSGSYNEQFF.

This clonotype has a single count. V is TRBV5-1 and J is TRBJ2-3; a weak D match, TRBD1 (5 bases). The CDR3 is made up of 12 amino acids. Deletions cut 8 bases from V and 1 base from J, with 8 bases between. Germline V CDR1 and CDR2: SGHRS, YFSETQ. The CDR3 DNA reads TGCGCCAGTATGACAGGCACAGATACGCAGTATTTT. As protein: CASMTGTDTQYF.

The CDR3 region has the DNA TGTGCCATCAGTGACGGACAGGGGATTTCGGCCCTCCACTTT. This translates into CAISDGQGISALHF. The genes are TRBV10-3 and TRBJ1-6; 9 bases align to TRBD1. Germline trimming cut 3 bases from V and 14 bases from J; bases unmatched to any gene: 8. In germline, CDR1 is ENHRY, CDR2 SYGVKD. The CDR3 loop spans 14 amino acids.

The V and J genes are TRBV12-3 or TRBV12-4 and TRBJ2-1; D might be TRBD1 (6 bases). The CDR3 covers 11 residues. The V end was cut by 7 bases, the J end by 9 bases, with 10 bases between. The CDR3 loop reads CASNMGAEQFF. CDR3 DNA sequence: TGTGCCAGCAACATGGGGGCTGAGCAGTTCTTC.

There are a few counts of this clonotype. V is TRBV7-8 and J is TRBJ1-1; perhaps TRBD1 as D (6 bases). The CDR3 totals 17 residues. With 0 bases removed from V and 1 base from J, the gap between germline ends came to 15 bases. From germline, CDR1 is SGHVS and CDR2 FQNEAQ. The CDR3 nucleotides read TGTGCCAGCAGCTTAGCTGGTCGGGCCAGGGGGAACACTGAAGCTTTCTTT. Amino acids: CASSLAGRARGNTEAFF.

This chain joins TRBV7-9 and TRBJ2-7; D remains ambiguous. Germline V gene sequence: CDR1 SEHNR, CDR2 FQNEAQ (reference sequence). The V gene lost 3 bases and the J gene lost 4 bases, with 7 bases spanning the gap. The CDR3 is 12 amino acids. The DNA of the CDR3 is TGTGCCAGCAGCTTTACACCGTACGAGCAGTACTTC. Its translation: CASSFTPYEQYF.

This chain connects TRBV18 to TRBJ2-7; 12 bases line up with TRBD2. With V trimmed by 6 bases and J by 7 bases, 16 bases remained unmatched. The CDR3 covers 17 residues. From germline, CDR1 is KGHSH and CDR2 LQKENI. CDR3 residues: CASSYGTSGSYGMEQYF. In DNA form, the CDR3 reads TGTGCCAGCTCCTACGGGACTAGCGGGTCCTACGGAATGGAGCAGTACTTC.

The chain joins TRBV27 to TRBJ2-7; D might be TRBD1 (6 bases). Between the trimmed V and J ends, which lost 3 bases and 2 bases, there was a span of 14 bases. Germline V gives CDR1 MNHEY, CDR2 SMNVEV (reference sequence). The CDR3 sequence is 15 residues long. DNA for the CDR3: TGTGCCAGCAGTTTTCGACAGGCACAGACCTACGAGCAGTACTTC. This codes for CASSFRQAQTYEQYF.